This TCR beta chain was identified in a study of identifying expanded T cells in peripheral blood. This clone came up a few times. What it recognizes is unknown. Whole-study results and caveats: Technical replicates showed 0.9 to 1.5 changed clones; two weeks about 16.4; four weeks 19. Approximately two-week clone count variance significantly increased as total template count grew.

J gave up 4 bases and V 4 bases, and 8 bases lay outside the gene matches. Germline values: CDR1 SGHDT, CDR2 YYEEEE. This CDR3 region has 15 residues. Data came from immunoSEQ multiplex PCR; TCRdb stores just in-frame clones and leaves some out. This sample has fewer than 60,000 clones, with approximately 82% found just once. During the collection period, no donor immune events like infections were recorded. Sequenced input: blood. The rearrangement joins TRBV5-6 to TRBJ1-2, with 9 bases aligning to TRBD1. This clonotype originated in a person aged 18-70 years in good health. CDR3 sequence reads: CASSEAPTGGYGYTF. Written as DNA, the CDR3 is TGTGCCAGCAGCGAAGCCCCGACAGGGGGCTATGGCTACACCTTC.